This T cell receptor (beta chain) was retrieved from a study of shared clonotypes between healthy human individuals (dated by TCRdb to 2018 to 2021). General notes on the study: Three men and two women, aged 18 to 49 years, made up the cohort. Per donor, three plates each were used for CD4 naive and CD4 memory, two for CD8 naive, and one for CD8 memory. The study deeply sequenced blood TCR repertoires of five healthy adults to estimate repertoire size and the extent of clonotype sharing between individuals. To increase sequencing depth and limit assay-specific biases, different laboratories used diverse techniques to prepare libraries and sequence TCR repertoires. Each donor's leukapheresis produced roughly between about 0.8 and 8.9 billion PBMCs. Overall study results and their limits: Incomplete sequencing was indicated by rarefaction of sorted-subset datasets, despite the large sequencing depth. Compared with non-shared clonotypes, the clonotypes found in all four sorted-subset donors had higher generation probabilities. Naive subsets generally had larger estimated clonotype richness than memory subsets. Across four donors, approximately 5% of naive CD4, 3% to 4% of naive CD8, 2% to 2.5% of memory CD4, and 0.3% to 0.45% of memory CD8 clonotypes were shared. The small number of donors limited the genetic and exposure-history diversity represented. Pairwise subsampling indicated that sequencing depth was expected to affect the degree of clonotype sharing among donors. Sampling was restricted to blood, and TCR repertoires in tissue are likely to differ from TCR repertoires in blood.

The donors were healthy, HIV-negative adults with no recently reported acute infections or vaccinations. Every donor was a Caucasian adult living in Nashville, Tennessee, USA. Magnetic negative selection was used to enrich CD4+ T cells, after which naive cells were positively selected on CD45RA and the negative fraction became the memory subset. Blood was obtained by leukapheresis, after which PBMCs were separated by Ficoll-Histopaque density gradient centrifugation and cryopreserved in liquid nitrogen vapor phase. Purity and quantity of every magnetically sorted T cell population were checked by analytical flow cytometry. Genomic DNA was isolated from every sorted fraction and measured by UV absorbance on a Nanodrop 2000c. This clone was seen just once. It lacks a known antigen. No per-base quality is available; no much larger clone lies one base away. Using the deep immunoSEQ assay, TCR CDR3 regions were amplified from genomic DNA by multiplex PCR. Extracted genomic DNA from each cell subset was spread evenly across all wells of several immunoSEQ 96-well plates, with each plate serving as a replicate. For sorted subsets, approximately 200 ng of genomic DNA, equivalent to some 33,000 T cell genomes, went into each replicate PCR. The purified libraries were quantified using a Qubit 3.0 fluorometer, sized with a Bioanalyzer 2100, and then quantified again using the KAPA Library Quantification kit. Each immunoSEQ 96-well plate was sequenced on its own single-read 150-cycle Illumina NextSeq 550 flow cell. The paper's processing steps were these. The immunoSEQ output contained only junctional sequences without quality scores, so filtering could not match that applied to full-length reads. To assign V/J genes and CDR3, sequences were annotated using PyIR, a Python wrapper for IgBLAST v1.9, with IMGT germline references. Reads with weak V/J assignments (E-value above 1e-6), missing CDR3, stop codons, out-of-frame junctions, or ambiguous translated residues were removed. V3J clonotypes were defined as sequences sharing an identical inferred V gene, J gene, and CDR3 amino acid sequence. Percentage overlap between repertoires was calculated by dividing the number of shared unique clonotypes by the size of the smaller repertoire. Repertoire richness was assessed with RTK rarefaction, the Chao1 estimator, and Recon v2.1 estimates of unobserved clonotypes. Generation probabilities were computed with OLGA for all TCRbeta clonotypes obtained by the gDNA method from several donors. In its TCRdb copy, this immuneACCESS table keeps in-frame sequences only and misses some clones. Where compared with another copy, unresolved V genes explain less than half of these, and the others have no known cause. That table gives V, J and clone size, and the DNA gave D and trimming. Here the sample has fewer than 1.6 million clones; less than 99% occur a single time. The ten largest clones take up around 0.38% of the sample.

V loses 4 bases of germline sequence and J loses 4 bases, and the interval between the two ends is 17 bases. Per the germline V gene (reference sequence), LNHDA is the CDR1 and SQIVND is the CDR2. The CDR3 goes from the cysteine to the phenylalanine over 16 residues. CDR3 DNA only is kept here, 48 bases in frame from base 1. The chain was built from TRBV19 and TRBJ1-5; TRBD1 might be the D gene, on 5 matching bases. This clonotype was sampled from a man younger than 45 in good health. The sequenced sample was naive CD4+ T cells sorted from blood. The cell subset or site label on this specimen signifies: CD45RA+ positively selected. The nucleotide sequence reads as follows: TGTGCCAGTAGTAATACGCCGGGGGGTGGGAATCAGCCCCAGCATTTT. Its translation reads: CASSNTPGGGNQPQHF.